These 13 T cell receptor beta chains originate from one sample sequenced in a study of beta chain features in type 1 diabetes. As every portion of the isolated RNA was reverse transcribed, the sequencing read expressed TCRB transcripts. Profiled with immunoSEQ multiplex PCR; TCRdb holds only in-frame clones, not every one. The profile shows 620,000 or so clones, around a sixth of them singletons. Sequencing was performed on naive CD4+ T cells from blood. The receptors were gathered from a man in his late teens or twenties in good health.

This clone was seen more than once but under ten times. The V gene is TRBV10-3, the J gene TRBJ1-2, with TRBD1 identical over 8 bases. The CDR3 spans 13 residues. Germline CDR1 and CDR2: ENHRY and SYGVKD. V was pared by 5 bases and J by 3 bases, with 2 bases of the junction left unmatched. CDR3 DNA: TGTGCCATCAGTTGGGGACAGGACTATGGCTACACCTTC. It translates to CAISWGQDYGYTF.

This clone was detected a few times. The chain has TRBV7-2 and TRBJ2-7, with 8 positions matching TRBD2. The CDR3 covers 14 residues. Trimming cost V 6 bases and J 2 bases; bases outside gene matches: 6. Germline loops: CDR1 SGHTA, CDR2 FQGNSA. The CDR3 loop reads CASSSRGGTYEQYF. CDR3 bases: TGTGCCAGCAGTTCCCGGGGGGGCACCTACGAGCAGTACTTC.

The rearrangement links TRBV5-5 to TRBJ2-7; D ambiguous. The CDR3 spans 14 residues. Germline V CDR1 and CDR2: SGHKS, YYEKEE (reference sequence). Trimming took off 1 base at V and 3 bases at J, with 11 bases between the two ends. The CDR3 sequence is CASSLTVPHYEQYF. The CDR3 DNA follows: TGTGCCAGCAGCTTGACAGTCCCTCACTACGAGCAGTACTTC.

Only a few counts were recorded for this clone. The chain carries TRBV7-9 and TRBJ2-7; perhaps TRBD1 as D (6 bases). The CDR3 has 14 amino acids. In germline, CDR1 is SEHNR, CDR2 FQNEAQ (reference sequence). Trimming pared 0 bases from V and 2 bases from J, leaving 8 bases between. CDR3 bases: TGTGCCAGCAGCTTAGCGGACAGACCCTACGAGCAGTACTTC. Its protein is CASSLADRPYEQYF.

The rearrangement joins TRBV2 to TRBJ1-6; 8 positions agree with TRBD1. The CDR3 runs to 18 residues. CDR1 is SNHLY and CDR2 is FYNNEI in the germline V gene. The V gene end was trimmed by 2 bases and the J gene end by 1 base; junction bases not matched to a gene: 7. The chain's CDR3 is CASSELVRGLSYNSPLHF. CDR3 nucleotide sequence: TGTGCCAGCAGTGAACTTGTCAGGGGGCTTTCCTATAATTCACCCCTCCACTTT.

This rearrangement joins TRBV15 to TRBJ1-1, with D uncertain. CDR3 length: 18 amino acids. V lost 5 bases and J lost 4, with 26 bases in between. Germline lookup yields CDR1 LNHNV and CDR2 YYDKDF (reference sequence). CDR3 sequence (DNA): TGTGCCACCAGCCTGAGATTAGGACCGTATTTTGGTGGCACTGAAGCTTTCTTT. As protein: CATSLRLGPYFGGTEAFF.

The DNA of the CDR3 is TGTGCCAGCACCCAAGGGCTAGTGGTAGATACGCAGTATTTT. Translated, it gives CASTQGLVVDTQYF. V is TRBV7-3 and J is TRBJ2-3; D gene unclear. With 7 bases removed from V and 5 bases from J, the gap between germline ends came to 16 bases. The CDR3 covers 14 residues. Per the germline V gene, CDR1 is SGHTA and CDR2 is FQGTGA.

The J gene is TRBJ2-1, the V gene TRBV4-3; 8 bases are a match to TRBD1. Germline loops: CDR1 LGHNA, CDR2 YSLEER. The CDR3 has 16 amino acids. The V segment lost 1 base and the J segment 4 bases; nucleotides outside the gene matches: 6. In nucleotides, the CDR3 is TGCGCCAGCAGCCAAGCCCAGGGGGCGACATACAATGAGCAGTTCTTC. It specifies CASSQAQGATYNEQFF.

Only a few counts were recorded for this clone. J is TRBJ2-2 and V is TRBV29-1; D may be TRBD2 (6 bases). The ends were cut back, 7 bases at V and 6 bases at J, with 15 bases in the middle. The CDR3 contains 13 residues. CDR1 and CDR2 from the germline V gene are SQVTM and ANQGSEA. Written as DNA, the CDR3 is TGCAGCGGCCTCGGGAGAGTGGCCGGGGAGCTGTTTTTT. Its translation is CSGLGRVAGELFF.

The genes are TRBV4-1 and TRBJ2-5; D remains ambiguous. V was clipped by 1 base and J by 3 bases, with 6 bases between them. The germline gives CDR1 MGHRA, CDR2 YSYEKL. The CDR3 extends over 13 amino acids. CDR3 sequence reads: CASSQGPEETQYF. CDR3 in DNA: TGCGCCAGCAGCCAAGGGCCCGAAGAGACCCAGTACTTC.

The V gene is TRBV7-9, the J gene TRBJ2-3; 8 nucleotides match TRBD1. The V segment lost 4 bases and the J segment 5 bases; nucleotides outside the gene matches: 11. The CDR3 length is 16 residues. Germline CDR1 and CDR2: SEHNR and FQNEAQ (reference sequence). In DNA form, the CDR3 reads TGTGCCAGCAGCTCGTACCAGGGGGCGCGAGGAGATACGCAGTATTTT. Protein: CASSSYQGARGDTQYF.

This clone was seen more than once but under ten times. The chain has TRBV5-1 and TRBJ1-1; the D is unclear. CDR3 length equals 13 residues. Germline V gene data show CDR1 as SGHRS and CDR2 as YFSETQ. V was cut by 4 bases and J by 5 bases, with 12 bases left in between. DNA for the CDR3: TGCGCCAGCAGCCCCAACCTTAGGACTGAAGCTTTCTTT. Protein product: CASSPNLRTEAFF.

This clone occurred a few times. The chain recombines TRBV5-1 with TRBJ2-5, with D perhaps matching TRBD2 (5 bases). Germline V CDR1 and CDR2: SGHRS, YFSETQ. The CDR3 is 13 residues long. The V end lost 4 bases, the J end lost 1 base, and 8 bases lay between the germline ends. This CDR3 is CASSRGLQETQYF. Here the CDR3 DNA reads TGCGCCAGCAGCCGAGGGCTCCAAGAGACCCAGTACTTC.